The rows below give T cell receptor beta chains drawn from one sample of a study of response to subunit inactivated influenza vaccine. A single record per CDR3 protein comes from TCRdb applying MiXCR to the RT-PCR reads. Counted here are about 800,000 distinct CDR3 sequences, 21% occurring once; the ten biggest clones make up roughly 10%. This sample comprised PBMCs from blood, obtained 5 days after vaccination. The source of these receptors is a man in his fifties or sixties who received an inactivated influenza vaccine. CDR3s include the opening cysteine and the closing phenylalanine or tryptophan. A D gene is named only where the DNA matches it firmly. Some rows mark clone size as missing; the rest say once, few, many or name a class of expanded clone.

v_call: TRBV10-3
d_call: TRBD2
clone_size: many
j_call: TRBJ2-1
cdr3_nt: TGTGCCACCTCCTACGTTCGGGAGGCTGAGCAGTTCTTC
cdr3_aa: CATSYVREAEQFF

v_call: TRBV30
d_call: .
clone_size: .
j_call: TRBJ2-5
cdr3_nt: TGTGCCTGGAGTCCCCAAGCCGGGGAGACCCAGTACTTC
cdr3_aa: CAWSPQAGETQYF

v_call: TRBV7-2
d_call: .
clone_size: .
j_call: TRBJ2-7
cdr3_nt: TGTGCCAGCAGCACGAGACACTACTACGAGCAGCACTTC
cdr3_aa: CASSTRHYYEQHF

v_call: TRBV19
d_call: TRBD1
clone_size: .
j_call: TRBJ1-5
cdr3_nt: TGTGCCAGCAGGGACAGGGACCGAGGGAATCAGCCCCAGCATTTT
cdr3_aa: CASRDRDRGNQPQHF

v_call: TRBV12-3/TRBV12-4
d_call: .
clone_size: .
j_call: TRBJ2-5
cdr3_nt: TGTGCCAGCAGATCGGGCCTCCAAGAGACCCAGTACTTC
cdr3_aa: CASRSGLQETQYF

v_call: TRBV20-1
d_call: TRBD1
clone_size: once
j_call: TRBJ2-2
cdr3_nt: TGCAGTGCTAGGAACAGGGGTTTGAACACCGGGGAGCTGTTTTTT
cdr3_aa: CSARNRGLNTGELFF

v_call: TRBV5-5
d_call: .
clone_size: few
j_call: TRBJ2-1
cdr3_nt: TGTGCCAGCAGACTGCAAGGCGTCAATGAGCAGTTCTTC
cdr3_aa: CASRLQGVNEQFF

v_call: TRBV10-3
d_call: .
clone_size: .
j_call: TRBJ2-5
cdr3_nt: TGTGCCATCAGTGATGTCCAGGGAGGTCAGGAGACCCAGTACTTC
cdr3_aa: CAISDVQGGQETQYF

v_call: TRBV6-2/TRBV6-3
d_call: .
clone_size: .
j_call: TRBJ1-6
cdr3_nt: TGTGCCAGCAGCGGGCCCAATTCACCCCTCCACTTT
cdr3_aa: CASSGPNSPLHF

v_call: TRBV10-2
d_call: TRBD1
clone_size: .
j_call: TRBJ2-7
cdr3_nt: TGCGCCAGCAGGAACGCGGACAGGGGCTACGAGCAGTACTTC
cdr3_aa: CASRNADRGYEQYF

v_call: TRBV19
d_call: .
clone_size: .
j_call: TRBJ2-7
cdr3_nt: TGTGCCAGTACCGGAGGCATCGGGTACGAGCAGTACTTC
cdr3_aa: CASTGGIGYEQYF

v_call: TRBV24-1
d_call: TRBD2
clone_size: few
j_call: TRBJ2-1
cdr3_nt: TGTGCCACCACGGGGGGAGAGGTGGGTTACAATGAGCAGTTCTTC
cdr3_aa: CATTGGEVGYNEQFF

v_call: TRBV10-1
d_call: .
clone_size: .
j_call: TRBJ2-7
cdr3_nt: TGCGCCAGCAGTGAGAAAGTGAGGGACGAGCAGTACTTC
cdr3_aa: CASSEKVRDEQYF

v_call: TRBV7-9
d_call: TRBD2
clone_size: few
j_call: TRBJ2-1
cdr3_nt: TGTGCCAGCAGCACATCCCCGGGACTAGCGGGAGACCGTGAGCAGTTCTTC
cdr3_aa: CASSTSPGLAGDREQFF

v_call: TRBV19
d_call: .
clone_size: .
j_call: TRBJ1-5
cdr3_nt: TGTGCCAGTAGTCCCGGTCCCGGGGGGGTTCAGCCCCAGCATTTT
cdr3_aa: CASSPGPGGVQPQHF

v_call: TRBV7-9
d_call: .
clone_size: .
j_call: TRBJ1-2
cdr3_nt: TGTGCCAGCAGCCCCCCGGCTCTAACCGGTTATGGCTACACCTTC
cdr3_aa: CASSPPALTGYGYTF

v_call: TRBV29-1
d_call: .
clone_size: few
j_call: TRBJ1-1
cdr3_nt: TGCAGCGTACTCGCACAACTGAACACTGAAGCTTTCTTT
cdr3_aa: CSVLAQLNTEAFF

v_call: TRBV12-3/TRBV12-4
d_call: TRBD2
clone_size: few
j_call: TRBJ2-3
cdr3_nt: TGTGCCAGCAGGGTAGCGGGGGCCAACACAGATACGCAGTATTTT
cdr3_aa: CASRVAGANTDTQYF

v_call: TRBV24-1
d_call: .
clone_size: few
j_call: TRBJ2-1
cdr3_nt: TGTGCCACCAGTGATGAATGGCAGGGTCCCTACAATGAGCAGTTCTTC
cdr3_aa: CATSDEWQGPYNEQFF

v_call: TRBV5-6
d_call: .
clone_size: .
j_call: TRBJ2-4
cdr3_nt: TGTGCCAGCAGCTTGGACAGGGTCGGAGCCAAAAACATTCAGTACTTC
cdr3_aa: CASSLDRVGAKNIQYF

v_call: TRBV15
d_call: TRBD1
clone_size: .
j_call: TRBJ2-7
cdr3_nt: TGTGCCACCAGCAGAGGCTCCGGGACAGGCTACGAGCAGTACTTC
cdr3_aa: CATSRGSGTGYEQYF

v_call: TRBV5-1
d_call: .
clone_size: few
j_call: TRBJ2-7
cdr3_nt: TGCGCCAGCAGCTCATTGATTAGACCCGGCTCCACCAGCTCCTACGAGCAGTACTTC
cdr3_aa: CASSSLIRPGSTSSYEQYF

v_call: TRBV6-2/TRBV6-3
d_call: TRBD2
clone_size: few
j_call: TRBJ2-2
cdr3_nt: TGTGCCAGCAGTCGATATGGACCGGGACTAGTTGGCGGGGAGCTGTTTTTT
cdr3_aa: CASSRYGPGLVGGELFF

v_call: TRBV7-2
d_call: .
clone_size: .
j_call: TRBJ2-7
cdr3_nt: TGTGCCAGCAGCTCCCAGGTTTACTACGAGCAGTACTTC
cdr3_aa: CASSSQVYYEQYF